The source of this T cell receptor beta chain is a study of cytomegalovirus exposure and HLA in healthy donors. Study-level results: Roughly even sequencing depth across donors was the assumption behind the presence/absence analyses. Later analysis identified about 17,000 TCR beta sequences associated with HLA alleles, using a false discovery rate threshold of 0.05.

About this clone itself: Its antigen remains unknown.

This PCR relied on a set of 60 Vbeta primers and 13 Jbeta primers. Produced via immunoSEQ multiplex PCR; TCRdb's table is partial and in-frame only. In the table there are approximately 150,000 clones, around 80% of which are singletons. V shed 4 bases and J 7 bases; nucleotides not matched to a gene: 8. The CDR3 sequence is 16 residues long. CDR1 and CDR2 from the germline V gene are SGHRS and YFSETQ. The TCR was taken from a woman under 40 in good health and CMV-seropositive. Sequencing used PBMCs. The chain links TRBV5-1 to TRBJ2-2; 12 bases are a match to TRBD2. CDR3 sequence (DNA): TGCGCCAGCAGCGCGCGACTAGCGGGAGAAGTCGGGGAGCTGTTTTTT. Protein: CASSARLAGEVGELFF.